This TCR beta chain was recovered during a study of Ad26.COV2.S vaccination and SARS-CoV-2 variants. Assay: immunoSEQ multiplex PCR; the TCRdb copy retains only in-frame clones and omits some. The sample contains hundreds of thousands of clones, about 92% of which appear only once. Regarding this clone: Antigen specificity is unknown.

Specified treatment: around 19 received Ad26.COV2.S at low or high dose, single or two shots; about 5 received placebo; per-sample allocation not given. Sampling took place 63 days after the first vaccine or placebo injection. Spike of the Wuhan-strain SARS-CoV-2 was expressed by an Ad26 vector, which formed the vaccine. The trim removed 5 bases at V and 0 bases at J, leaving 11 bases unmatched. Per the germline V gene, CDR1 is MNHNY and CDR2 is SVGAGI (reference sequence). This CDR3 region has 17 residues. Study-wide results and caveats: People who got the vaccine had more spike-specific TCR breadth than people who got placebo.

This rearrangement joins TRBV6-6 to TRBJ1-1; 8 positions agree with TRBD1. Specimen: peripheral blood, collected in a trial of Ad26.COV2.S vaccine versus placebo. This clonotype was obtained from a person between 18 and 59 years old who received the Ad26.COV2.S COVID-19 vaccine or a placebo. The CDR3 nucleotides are TGTGCCAGCAGTCGAACAGGGGGGCGCGTTTTGAACACTGAAGCTTTCTTT. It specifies CASSRTGGRVLNTEAFF.